This is a list of T cell receptor beta chains from one sample in a study of post-analysis software for immune sequencing data. One entry per CDR3 protein, called by TCRdb with MiXCR from the PCR reads. This sample has a few hundred thousand distinct CDR3 sequences, with 36% found just once. The sequenced material came from blood. Every receptor here comes from a girl aged 5 to 17 with multiple sclerosis. The CDR3 runs from the conserved cysteine through the conserved F or W. A D gene is named only where the DNA matches it firmly. Clone size, where shown, is once, few, many, or a class for clones that have expanded.

TRBV2	TRBJ1-3	TRBD1	few	CASSARTGSGNTIYF	TGTGCCAGCAGTGCCCGGACAGGCTCTGGAAACACCATATATTTT
TRBV12-3/TRBV12-4	TRBJ1-1	.	medium-sized	CASTVDSLDTEAFF	TGTGCCAGCACCGTGGACAGTCTGGACACTGAAGCTTTCTTT
TRBV27	TRBJ1-1	.	.	CASRPVPGTVNTEAFF	TGTGCCAGCAGGCCAGTGCCCGGGACGGTGAACACTGAAGCTTTCTTT
TRBV2	TRBJ2-3	.	many	CASSASTSTDTQYF	TGTGCCAGCAGTGCCAGTACGAGCACAGATACGCAGTATTTT
TRBV10-1	TRBJ1-3	.	.	CASSDVVMGNTIYF	TGCGCCAGCAGCGATGTCGTTATGGGAAACACCATATATTTT
TRBV4-1	TRBJ2-7	.	.	CASSPLGEGPYEQYF	TGCGCCAGCAGCCCGCTGGGTGAGGGCCCCTACGAGCAGTACTTC
TRBV4-1	TRBJ1-1	TRBD1	.	CASSQDRGADTEAFF	TGCGCCAGCAGCCAAGACAGGGGGGCCGACACTGAAGCTTTCTTT
TRBV20-1	TRBJ2-1	TRBD2	.	CSARDQRGSYNEQFF	TGCAGTGCTAGAGACCAGCGGGGTTCCTACAATGAGCAGTTCTTC
TRBV4-3	TRBJ2-5	TRBD2	.	CASSQGLAGETQYF	TGCGCCAGCAGCCAAGGACTAGCGGGGGAGACCCAGTACTTC
TRBV29-1	TRBJ2-7	TRBD2	few	CSVRTSGRLYEQYF	TGCAGCGTTCGGACTAGCGGGAGGTTGTACGAGCAGTACTTC
TRBV20-1	TRBJ2-3	.	few	CSARIPGSDAQYF	TGCAGTGCTAGAATTCCCGGGAGTGATGCGCAGTATTTT
TRBV29-1	TRBJ2-3	TRBD2	few	CSVTSGGCGTDTQYF	TGCAGCGTTACTAGCGGGGGCTGTGGGACAGATACGCAGTATTTT
TRBV6-5	TRBJ1-6	.	.	CASSYSQRGGSPLHF	TGTGCCAGCAGTTACTCGCAAAGGGGAGGATCACCCCTCCACTTT
TRBV14	TRBJ2-2	TRBD2	.	CASSQVDGRRLTGELFF	TGTGCCAGCAGCCAAGTCGACGGGAGGAGGCTCACCGGGGAGCTGTTTTTT
TRBV15	TRBJ1-1	.	few	CATSWENTEAFF	TGTGCCACCTCTTGGGAGAACACTGAAGCTTTCTTT
TRBV29-1	TRBJ2-3	TRBD2	.	CSVYGRFSDTQYF	TGCAGCGTCTACGGGAGGTTTTCAGATACGCAGTATTTT
TRBV20-1	TRBJ1-6	.	few	CSAGPGSPLHF	TGCAGTGCTGGCCCCGGTTCACCCCTCCACTTT
TRBV30	TRBJ2-5	TRBD2	few	CAWSMTSGQETQYF	TGTGCCTGGAGTATGACTAGCGGGCAAGAGACCCAGTACTTC
TRBV20-1	TRBJ2-1	.	many	CSARDSTGGNYNEQFF	TGCAGTGCTAGGGATTCCACCGGGGGTAACTACAATGAGCAGTTCTTC
TRBV20-1	TRBJ2-3	TRBD2	many	CSARRPSGVTDTQYF	TGCAGTGCTAGACGGCCTAGCGGGGTCACAGATACGCAGTATTTT
TRBV20-1	TRBJ1-6	.	few	CSAPGYSGRHNSPLHF	TGCAGTGCCCCCGGTTATTCAGGGCGGCATAATTCACCCCTCCACTTT
TRBV9	TRBJ2-6	.	many	CASSTRGSGANVLTF	TGTGCCAGCAGCACCCGGGGCTCTGGGGCCAACGTCCTGACTTTC
TRBV6-4	TRBJ2-2	TRBD1	.	CAGSDRGFANTGELFF	TGTGCCGGCAGTGACAGGGGCTTCGCGAACACCGGGGAGCTGTTTTTT
TRBV7-2	TRBJ2-1	TRBD2	.	CASSLVGGGRDEQFF	TGTGCCAGCAGCTTAGTGGGAGGCGGGAGAGATGAGCAGTTCTTC
TRBV7-2	TRBJ2-5	.	many	CASSLVGVGTQYF	TGTGCCAGCAGCTTAGTCGGGGTTGGGACCCAGTACTTC
TRBV28	TRBJ2-7	.	many	CASSSTGVNSYEQYF	TGTGCCAGCAGTTCGACAGGAGTTAATTCCTACGAGCAGTACTTC
TRBV5-1	TRBJ2-6	TRBD1	.	CASSLRDRASGANVLTF	TGCGCCAGCAGCCTCCGGGACAGGGCCTCTGGGGCCAACGTCCTGACTTTC
TRBV4-1	TRBJ2-1	TRBD2	many	CASSQVTSGGLNEQFF	TGCGCCAGCAGCCAAGTAACTAGCGGGGGCTTGAATGAGCAGTTCTTC
TRBV5-1	TRBJ1-1	.	.	CASSLPPPGAGGTEAFF	TGCGCCAGCAGCTTGCCTCCACCAGGGGCCGGGGGCACTGAAGCTTTCTTT
TRBV20-1	TRBJ2-1	TRBD2	many	CSASASGGAYNEQFF	TGCAGTGCTAGCGCGAGCGGGGGGGCCTACAATGAGCAGTTCTTC
TRBV6-1	TRBJ2-5	.	.	CASTQGWYQETQYF	TGTGCCAGCACCCAGGGATGGTACCAAGAGACCCAGTACTTC
TRBV20-1	TRBJ1-2	TRBD1	.	CSAWEQGNYGYTF	TGCAGTGCCTGGGAACAGGGGAACTATGGCTACACCTTC
TRBV7-2	TRBJ2-1	TRBD1	many	CASSSRGTGLNEQFF	TGTGCCAGCAGCTCACGAGGGACAGGGCTAAATGAGCAGTTCTTC
TRBV5-1	TRBJ2-5	.	.	CASSLTGNSCNEQYF	TGCGCCAGCAGCTTGACGGGAAATTCCTGCAATGAGCAGTACTTC
TRBV6-1	TRBJ2-4	TRBD2	many	CASIGLAGRGKNIQYF	TGTGCCAGCATCGGACTAGCGGGAAGGGGCAAAAACATTCAGTACTTC
TRBV20-1	TRBJ2-3	TRBD2	many	CSASASGSRTDTQYF	TGCAGTGCCAGCGCTAGCGGGAGTAGGACAGATACGCAGTATTTT